The sequence of this T cell receptor beta chain was determined in a study of T cells in Graves' hyperthyroidism and ophthalmopathy. On the study more broadly: Peripheral blood samples were taken at initial diagnosis, prior to any treatment. Study-wide results and caveats: The model's output predicted ophthalmopathy at a median of about 5.9 months prior to onset.

Germline-derived CDR1 and CDR2 are MNHEY and SVGEGT. The germline V and J ends were trimmed by 2 bases and 1 base, with 10 bases remaining between them. CDR3 length: 15 amino acids. Using RNA transcripts as the source, TCR beta CDR3 regions were amplified. HTBI primers were the set used in a first-round RT-PCR of the TCR CDR3. TCRdb re-analysed the multiplex PCR reads in MiXCR, keeping a single row per CDR3 protein. The data hold hundreds of thousands of distinct CDR3 sequences, with around 15% observed a single time. Details on this clonotype: Its antigen is as yet unknown.

Each person with ophthalmopathy scored at least 3 on the Clinical Activity Score, reached NOSPECS grade 4 or higher, and had been ill under 3 months. The diagnostic basis comprised clinical symptoms, serum thyroxine and TRAb, thyroid ultrasound and orbital computed tomography. The V and J genes are TRBV6-2 or TRBV6-3 and TRBJ2-3, with D uncertain. The clonotype was recovered from a woman aged 45-65 years with Graves' ophthalmopathy. The sequencing input was blood. CDR3 in DNA: TGTGCCAGCAGTTACGGCACCTTCCGCACAGATACGCAGTATTTT. Encoded protein: CASSYGTFRTDTQYF.